This T cell receptor (beta chain) appears in the sequencing data of a study of T-cell memory formation after mild COVID-19. TCR alpha and TCR beta cDNA libraries carrying sample barcodes and UMIs came from 5'RACE with constant-segment primers. TCRdb redid the calling of the 5' RACE reads with MiXCR, one entry per CDR3 protein. The data contain 400,000 or so distinct CDR3 sequences, roughly 20% of them singletons. The J segment lost 1 base and the V segment lost 6 bases, leaving 9 bases of the junction unmatched. Germline lookup yields CDR1 ENHRY and CDR2 SYGVKD. CDR3 length: 15 residues. The sequencing sample was made of PBMCs or a T cell subset sorted from them (not recorded which). The V call is TRBV10-3, the J call TRBJ2-7; 7 nucleotides agree with TRBD1. This TCR was recovered from an adult woman who had mild COVID-19 (a few samples of this study predate the infection). Cell type and time point are not known. The CDR3 nucleotides read TGTGCCATCAGGATGTGGACAGGTTTTTCCTACGAGCAGTACTTC. Its translation: CAIRMWTGFSYEQYF.